The 17 T cell receptor beta chains below come from one sample, sequenced in a study of blood T cell repertoires in COVID-19. Sequenced by immunoSEQ multiplex PCR; TCRdb stores in-frame clones only, minus some. This sample yields a few hundred thousand clones, of which approximately 80% are seen a single time; about 20% belongs to the top ten. Sequenced sample: peripheral blood. The receptors come from a man in his thirties or forties with active or convalescent COVID-19.

The V call is TRBV7-6, the J call TRBJ2-7; 9 nucleotides line up with TRBD1. Germline V gene data show CDR1 as SGHVS and CDR2 as FNYEAQ. The V and J ends lost 5 bases and 0 bases, in that order; junction bases with no gene match: 5. The CDR3 totals 15 residues. The CDR3 region has the DNA TGTGCCAGCAGCCCCGGGACAGGGAGCTCCTACGAGCAGTACTTC. This gives the protein CASSPGTGSSYEQYF.

The chain is built from TRBV11-2 and TRBJ2-5, with 8 bases matching TRBD1. The germline V gene encodes CDR1 SGHAT and CDR2 FQNNGV. This CDR3 is 13 amino acids long. V was clipped by 5 bases and J by 4 bases; unmatched bases: 3. CDR3 nucleotide sequence: TGTGCCAGCAGCCGTGGACAGGGAGAGACCCAGTACTTC. The encoded protein is CASSRGQGETQYF.

V and J are TRBV3-1 (or the pseudogene TRBV3-2) and TRBJ2-7; TRBD1 is a possible D gene (5 bases). Germline V gene sequence: CDR1 LGHDT, CDR2 YNNKEL (reference sequence). Trimming removed 3 bases at V and 0 bases at J, with 9 bases between. The length of the CDR3 is 14 residues. The CDR3 DNA follows: TGTGCCAGCAGCCACCCGACAGTCTCCTACGAGCAGTACTTC. This sequence encodes CASSHPTVSYEQYF.

The V and J genes are TRBV12-3 or TRBV12-4 and TRBJ2-1; TRBD1 agrees at 7 bases. Trimming removed 6 bases from V and 8 bases from J; junction bases left unmatched: 7. The CDR3 covers 13 residues. The CDR3 DNA sequence: TGTGCCAGCAGAACGACAGGGCGGGATGAGCAGTTCTTC. Protein product: CASRTTGRDEQFF.

The J gene is TRBJ2-1, the V gene TRBV27; 8 bases line up with TRBD2. The J segment lost 0 bases and the V segment lost 5 bases, leaving 6 bases of the junction unmatched. Germline V gene sequence: CDR1 MNHEY, CDR2 SMNVEV (reference sequence). The CDR3 extends over 16 amino acids. This CDR3 is CASSLTSGSSYNEQFF. The CDR3 nucleotides are TGTGCCAGCAGTCTTACTAGCGGCAGCTCCTACAATGAGCAGTTCTTC.

V usage is TRBV19 and J usage is TRBJ2-3; 10 nucleotides align to TRBD2. This CDR3 is 17 amino acids long. The V segment lost 8 bases and the J segment 1 base; nucleotides outside the gene matches: 12. Germline-derived CDR1 and CDR2 are LNHDA and SQIVND (reference sequence). CDR3 sequence: CASGRSSGTSGTDTQYF. The CDR3 DNA reads TGTGCCAGTGGACGTTCCTCCGGGACTAGCGGCACAGATACGCAGTATTTT.

This chain joins TRBV3-1 (or the pseudogene TRBV3-2) and TRBJ1-5, with TRBD1 identical over 10 bases. V shed 2 bases, J shed 11 bases, and the junction held 3 bases outside the gene matches. This CDR3 is built from 13 residues. CDR1 is LGHDT and CDR2 is YNNKEL in the germline V gene (reference sequence). CDR3 sequence reads: CASSQTGTGAQHF. The CDR3 DNA sequence: TGTGCCAGCAGCCAAACCGGGACAGGGGCCCAGCATTTT.

This clone showed up just once. CDR3 coding DNA: TGTGCCATCAGTGAACCGGGGACAGGCAATCAGCCCCAGCATTTT. The encoded protein is CAISEPGTGNQPQHF. This rearrangement joins TRBV10-3 to TRBJ1-5; 7 nucleotides align to TRBD1. V trimming: 3 bases; J trimming: 2 bases; junction bases outside the gene matches: 4. The CDR3 consists of 15 residues. In germline, CDR1 is ENHRY, CDR2 SYGVKD.

The chain couples TRBV4-1 to TRBJ2-1; perhaps TRBD2 as D (5 bases). The CDR3 sequence is 17 residues long. Deletions cut 0 bases from V and 2 bases from J, with 14 bases between. The germline CDR1 and CDR2 sequences are MGHRA and YSYEKL. CDR3 protein: CASSQDPGRTPYNEQFF. The DNA of the CDR3 is TGCGCCAGCAGCCAAGATCCTGGGAGAACCCCCTACAATGAGCAGTTCTTC.

The chain employs TRBV7-6 and TRBJ2-4; 7 bases align to TRBD2. The CDR3 extends over 15 amino acids. Germline V gene lookup returns CDR1 SGHVS and CDR2 FNYEAQ. V dropped 1 base and J dropped 8; count of bases not matched to a gene: 8. CDR3 in DNA: TGTGCCAGCAGCTTAGGGGGAAGACTAGCAGACATTCAGTACTTC. This sequence encodes CASSLGGRLADIQYF.

This clone was seen just once. The chain joins TRBV19 to TRBJ1-2; tentative D call: TRBD1 (5 bases). CDR3 size: 14 residues. CDR1 is LNHDA, CDR2 SQIVND, per germline (reference sequence). The V end lost 5 bases, the J end lost 7 bases, and 17 bases lay between the germline ends. The CDR3 reads CASSFPPGGAGYTF. CDR3 in DNA: TGTGCCAGTAGTTTTCCCCCCGGTGGGGCTGGCTACACCTTC.

This clone was detected only a few times. The CDR3, as DNA: TGTGCCAGCAGTCTTATTTTCGGGACAGGGCAGGGAAAACTGTTTTTT. Protein sequence: CASSLIFGTGQGKLFF. The V and J genes are TRBV2 and TRBJ1-4; 9 bases are shared with TRBD1. V lost 5 bases to trimming and J lost 10 bases; unmatched junction nucleotides: 14. The CDR3 is made up of 16 amino acids. CDR1 SNHLY and CDR2 FYNNEI come from the germline V gene. Variable domain in full (rest from reference TRBV2 and TRBJ1-4): EPEVTQTPSHQVTQMGQEVILRCVPISNHLYFYWYRQILGQKVEFLVSFYNNEISEKSEIFDDQFSVERPDGSNFTLKIRSTKLEDSAMYFCASSLIFGTGQGKLFFGSGTQLSVL.

This sequence joins TRBV7-9 and TRBJ1-1, with D maybe TRBD1 (6 bases). V lost 6 bases to trimming and J lost 0 bases, with 17 bases between them. CDR3 length: 16 amino acids. Germline assignment: CDR1 SEHNR and CDR2 FQNEAQ (reference sequence). The CDR3 DNA is TGTGCCAGCAGACCATTAGGGGGACGAGTGAACACTGAAGCTTTCTTT. As protein: CASRPLGGRVNTEAFF.

The chain combines TRBV7-2 with TRBJ2-7, with TRBD2 as a possible D gene (5 bases). Germline-derived CDR1 and CDR2 are SGHTA and FQGNSA. V lost 4 bases, J lost 0 bases, and 16 bases lay in between. The CDR3 consists of 16 residues. This CDR3 is CASSSPVGEPSYEQYF. CDR3 coding DNA: TGTGCCAGCAGCTCCCCCGTCGGGGAGCCCTCCTACGAGCAGTACTTC.

The chain combines TRBV5-1 with TRBJ1-1; maybe TRBD1 (6 bases). V was cut by 2 bases and J by 2 bases, with 10 bases left in between. This CDR3 has 14 residues. Germline V gene lookup returns CDR1 SGHRS and CDR2 YFSETQ. The CDR3 DNA follows: TGCGCCAGCAGCTTAAGGACAGCCAACACTGAAGCTTTCTTT. This encodes CASSLRTANTEAFF.

This chain uses TRBV27 with TRBJ2-1; tentative D call: TRBD1 (5 bases). CDR1 MNHEY and CDR2 SMNVEV come from the germline V gene (reference sequence). The CDR3 totals 14 residues. The V end was cut by 5 bases, the J end by 11 bases, with 19 bases between. The CDR3 region is CASSPNQGGLKQFF. The CDR3 DNA sequence: TGTGCCAGCAGTCCAAACCAGGGTGGCCTTAAGCAGTTCTTC.

This clone appeared a single time. The chain carries TRBV28 and TRBJ2-1; 7 nucleotides match TRBD2. The CDR3 has 15 amino acids. The trim removed 7 bases at V and 3 bases at J, leaving 9 bases unmatched. Looked up from germline, CDR1 is MDHEN and CDR2 is SYDVKM. CDR3 protein: CASTHGGRDYNEQFF. CDR3 coding DNA: TGTGCCAGCACCCACGGCGGGAGAGACTACAATGAGCAGTTCTTC.